The entry that follows covers one T cell receptor (beta chain) sequence. Measured with immunoSEQ multiplex PCR; TCRdb has only the in-frame clones, and not every one. The table lists fewer than 800,000 clones, 92% of them singletons. Cells designated naive CD8 were CD45RO-negative and were positively selected for CCR7, with terminally differentiated effector memory CD45RA+ cells excluded. There were only Caucasian adults among the donors, and all lived in Nashville, Tennessee. This sample stems from a study of shared clonotypes between healthy human individuals. There are 13 residues in the CDR3. V was pared by 4 bases and J by 0 bases, with 5 bases between. Germline CDR1 MNHEY, CDR2 SMNVEV (reference sequence).

V is TRBV27 and J is TRBJ2-3; D gene ambiguous. Sequences were obtained from naive CD8+ T cells sorted from blood. This clonotype was sampled from a man aged 25-45 years in good health. This chain's CDR3 is CASSSGSTDTQYF. The CDR3 coding sequence is TGTGCCAGCAGTTCCGGCAGCACAGATACGCAGTATTTT.